The rows below give T cell receptor beta chains drawn from one sample of a study of CD8+ T cells in alopecia areata. Only in-frame clones appear in the TCRdb table, and some are missing; sequencing was by immunoSEQ multiplex PCR. The repertoire holds roughly 100,000 clones, with 80% to 90% as singletons. This specimen consisted of CD8+ T cells sorted from blood, obtained at approximately week 34, from a patient treated with tofacitinib. These receptor sequences come from a human donor with alopecia areata. The CDR3 runs from the conserved cysteine through the conserved F or W. The order of the fields is D gene, clone size, J gene, V gene, CDR3 DNA, CDR3 protein. A D gene is named only where the DNA matches it firmly. Rows may omit the clone size; those that give it use once, few, many or a size class.

NA	NA	TRBJ2-3	TRBV27	TGTGCCAGCAGTTTTGGAGATACGCAGTATTTT	CASSFGDTQYF
NA	once	TRBJ2-7	TRBV7-2	TGTGCCAGCAGCTTAGGTACGGGCCTCGACGAGCAGTACTTC	CASSLGTGLDEQYF
TRBD1	NA	TRBJ1-1	TRBV7-9	TGTGCCAGCAGCCCCCAGGGGGTGAACACTGAAGCTTTCTTT	CASSPQGVNTEAFF
NA	NA	TRBJ2-3	TRBV10-3	TGTGCCATCAGTGAGCGCCTGGAATGGCGGATCACAGATACGCAGTATTTT	CAISERLEWRITDTQYF
TRBD2	NA	TRBJ2-2	TRBV4-1	TGCGCCAGCAGCCTACCGCTAGCGGGAGACACCGGGGAGCTGTTTTTT	CASSLPLAGDTGELFF
NA	NA	TRBJ2-5	TRBV20-1	TGCAGTGCTAGATTTAGTTGGACCCAGTACTTC	CSARFSWTQYF
NA	NA	TRBJ2-1	TRBV29-1	TGCAGCGTTGAAGATTCCAGGGGGGCCCTCCTTTATGAGCAGTTCTTC	CSVEDSRGALLYEQFF
TRBD1	NA	TRBJ2-7	TRBV30	TGTGCCCGGAAAACCTACCCGGGACAGGGGGCGGAAGAGCAGTACTTC	CARKTYPGQGAEEQYF
NA	NA	TRBJ2-7	TRBV29-1	TGCAGCGTTATAAAGGGGCCCTACGAGCAGTACTTC	CSVIKGPYEQYF
NA	NA	TRBJ2-1	TRBV20-1	TGCAGTGCTAGAGTTATAGATGAGCAGTTCTTC	CSARVIDEQFF
NA	NA	TRBJ2-1	TRBV7-9	TGTGCCAGCAGCTTCTCAAGCTCCTACAATGAGCAGTTCTTC	CASSFSSSYNEQFF
TRBD1	NA	TRBJ2-7	TRBV13	TGTGCCAGCAGCATTGGGACAGGGAACTCCTACGAGCAGTACTTC	CASSIGTGNSYEQYF
TRBD2	NA	TRBJ2-3	TRBV10-2	TGCGCCAGCCTGAGCGGGGGGGATACGCAGTATTTT	CASLSGGDTQYF
NA	NA	TRBJ2-1	TRBV13	TGTGCCAGCAGCCACAAAGGGAGCTCCTACAATGAGCAGTTCTTC	CASSHKGSSYNEQFF